This T cell receptor beta chain was obtained from a study of early T cells in non-severe SARS-CoV-2 infection. Study-wide background: Chains were unpaired, as sequencing was done on bulk RNA from unsorted whole blood.

The germline gives CDR1 LGHDT, CDR2 YNNKEL (reference sequence). CDR3 length: 17 residues. Losses at the gene ends were 3 bases for V and 0 bases for J; bases not matched to a gene: 1. This clonotype has a handful of counts. Individually, cDNA molecules had unique molecular identifiers attached to them. TCRdb re-analysed the 5' RACE reads in MiXCR, keeping a single row per CDR3 protein. The sample has 64,000 or so distinct CDR3 sequences, approximately 12% seen once. The sequences come from whole blood, collected at baseline. The rearrangement uses TRBV3-1 and TRBJ2-4, with 14 positions matching TRBD2. This clonotype was sampled from an adult who was a healthcare worker with PCR-confirmed SARS-CoV-2 infection or an uninfected control (not recorded which). CDR3 sequence reads: CASSQGLAGVAKNIQYF. The CDR3 DNA reads TGTGCCAGCAGCCAGGGACTAGCGGGGGTAGCCAAAAACATTCAGTACTTC.